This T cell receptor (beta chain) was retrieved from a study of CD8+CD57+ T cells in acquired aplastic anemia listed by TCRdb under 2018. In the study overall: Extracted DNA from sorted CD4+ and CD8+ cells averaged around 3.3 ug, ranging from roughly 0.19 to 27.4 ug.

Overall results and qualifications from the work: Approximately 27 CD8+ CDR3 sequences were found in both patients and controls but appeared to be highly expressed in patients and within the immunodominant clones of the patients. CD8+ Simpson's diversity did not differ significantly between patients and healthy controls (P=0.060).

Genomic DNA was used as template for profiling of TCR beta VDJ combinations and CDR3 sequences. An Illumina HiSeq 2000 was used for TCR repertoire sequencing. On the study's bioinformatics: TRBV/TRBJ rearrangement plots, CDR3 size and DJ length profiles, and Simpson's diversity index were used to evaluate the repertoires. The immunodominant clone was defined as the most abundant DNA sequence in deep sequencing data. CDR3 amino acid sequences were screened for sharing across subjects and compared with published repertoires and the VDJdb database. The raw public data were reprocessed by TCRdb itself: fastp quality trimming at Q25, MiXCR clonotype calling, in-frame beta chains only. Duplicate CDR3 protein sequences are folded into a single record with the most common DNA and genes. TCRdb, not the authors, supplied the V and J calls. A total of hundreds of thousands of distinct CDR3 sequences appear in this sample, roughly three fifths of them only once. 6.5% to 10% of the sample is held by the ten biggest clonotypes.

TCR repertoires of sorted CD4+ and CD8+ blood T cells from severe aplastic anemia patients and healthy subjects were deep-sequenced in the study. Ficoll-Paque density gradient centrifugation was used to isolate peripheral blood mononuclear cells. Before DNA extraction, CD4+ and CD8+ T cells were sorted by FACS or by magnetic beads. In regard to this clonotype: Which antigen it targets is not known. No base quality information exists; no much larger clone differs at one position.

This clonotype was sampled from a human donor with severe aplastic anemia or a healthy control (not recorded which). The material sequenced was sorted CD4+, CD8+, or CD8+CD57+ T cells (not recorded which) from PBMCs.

The CDR3 amino acid sequence is: CAISDSRGSSNYGYTF. DNA sequence: TGTGCCATCAGTGATAGTAGGGGATCCTCTAACTATGGCTACACCTTC. Here the chain combines TRBV10-3 and TRBJ1-2, with a tentative D gene TRBD1 over 5 matching bases. CDR1 and CDR2, per the germline V gene, are ENHRY and SYGVKD. The CDR3 runs 16 residues from the cysteine to the phenylalanine. The entry retains the CDR3 DNA only, 48 bases that are in frame from base 1. Cut back by 3 bases and 0 bases, the V and J ends lie 14 bases apart.